A single sample is the source of the 32 T cell receptor beta chains below, sequenced in a study of cytomegalovirus exposure and HLA in healthy donors. PCR used 60 Vbeta primers and 13 Jbeta primers. The assay was immunoSEQ multiplex PCR, and TCRdb's table has in-frame clones only and misses some. The sample records about 120,000 clones, less than 85% being singletons. The source material was PBMCs. These receptors were taken from a man in his forties or fifties in good health and CMV-seropositive.

This sequence joins TRBV2 and TRBJ1-1; tentative D call: TRBD1 (5 bases). Germline CDR1 and CDR2: SNHLY and FYNNEI. The CDR3 runs 12 residues. V shed 3 bases and J shed 7 bases, with 9 bases lying between them. Here the CDR3 reads CASSDDRYEAFF. In nucleotides, the CDR3 is TGTGCCAGCAGTGATGACAGATATGAAGCTTTCTTT.

The J gene is TRBJ2-1, the V gene TRBV5-6, with TRBD2 identical over 10 bases. The CDR3 length is 15 residues. Trimming took 2 bases from V and 3 from J; bases not matched to a gene: 2. The germline gives CDR1 SGHDT, CDR2 YYEEEE. The CDR3 nucleotides read TGTGCCAGCAGCTTTACTAGCGGGATCTACAATGAGCAGTTCTTC. Its protein is CASSFTSGIYNEQFF.

The J gene is TRBJ2-1, the V gene TRBV10-1; 13 bases fit TRBD2. The V segment lost 5 bases and the J segment 5 bases; nucleotides outside the gene matches: 12. The CDR3 runs to 18 residues. Per the germline V gene, CDR1 is WNHNN and CDR2 is SYGVQD (reference sequence). The CDR3 sequence is CASSFGLAGVTTDNEQFF. In DNA, the CDR3 is TGCGCCAGCAGTTTCGGACTAGCGGGAGTGACCACCGACAATGAGCAGTTCTTC.

V is TRBV13 and J is TRBJ2-7; 10 bases agree with TRBD2. The CDR3 is 15 amino acids. Germline-derived CDR1 and CDR2 are PRHDT and FYEKMQ (reference sequence). The V segment lost 4 bases and the J segment 3 bases; nucleotides outside the gene matches: 6. The CDR3 DNA reads as TGTGCCAGCAGCTCGCTAGCGGGAGCGAACTACGAGCAGTACTTC. Protein product: CASSSLAGANYEQYF. The full variable domain, in which reference TRBV13 and TRBJ2-7 provide the parts outside the CDR3, is AAGVIQSPRHLIKEKRETATLKCYPIPRHDTVYWYQQGPGQDPQFLISFYEKMQSDKGSIPDRFSAQQFSDYHSELNMSSLELGDSALYFCASSSLAGANYEQYFGPGTRLTVT.

This chain uses TRBV9 with TRBJ1-1; the match to TRBD1 covers 7 bases. J lost 1 base, V lost 6 bases, and 6 bases had no gene match. Germline V gene data show CDR1 as SGDLS and CDR2 as YYNGEE. The CDR3 is made up of 14 amino acids. CDR3 DNA sequence: TGTGCCAGCACCCGGACAGGCCGGAACACTGAAGCTTTCTTT. This encodes CASTRTGRNTEAFF.

J is TRBJ2-5 and V is TRBV18; TRBD1 agrees at 10 bases. Germline V gives CDR1 KGHSH, CDR2 LQKENI. V lost 1 base, J lost 5 bases, and 7 bases stayed unmatched. CDR3 length equals 16 residues. CDR3 protein: CASSPLRQGAGETQYF. The CDR3 DNA sequence: TGTGCCAGCTCACCACTCCGACAGGGGGCGGGCGAGACCCAGTACTTC.

This clone was seen a handful of times. The sample carries other DNA sequences with the same CDR3. This chain joins TRBV21-1 and TRBJ2-7; TRBD2 was called by the table and not checked on the DNA. TRBV21-1 is a known pseudogene. The CDR3 extends over 12 amino acids. The CDR3 reads CASSFLPYEQYF. The CDR3 DNA follows: TGTGCCAGCAGCTTCCTTCCCTACGAGCAGTACTTC.

As DNA, the CDR3 is TGTGCCAGCAGCTTAGAAGCACACTACTCTGGAAACACCATATATTTT. Translation: CASSLEAHYSGNTIYF. This chain connects TRBV13 to TRBJ1-3; no firm D call. Trimming took 1 base from V and 0 from J, leaving 10 bases between them. The CDR3 extends over 16 amino acids. The V gene's germline CDR1 is PRHDT and CDR2 FYEKMQ (reference sequence).

The V gene is TRBV10-2, the J gene TRBJ1-1; weak D call: TRBD1 (5 bases). The CDR3 extends over 14 amino acids. Trimming shortened V by 0 bases and J by 5 bases, and 10 bases separated the two germline ends. In germline, CDR1 is WSHSY, CDR2 SAAADI. The CDR3 bases are TGCGCCAGCAGTGAGTCGGGACTAGGTACTGAAGCTTTCTTT. It is translated as CASSESGLGTEAFF.

The V and J genes are TRBV7-8 and TRBJ2-7, with D maybe TRBD1 (6 bases). Looked up from germline, CDR1 is SGHVS and CDR2 is FQNEAQ. Trimming left V 1 base short and J 7 bases short, with 8 bases between. The CDR3 runs 12 residues. The chain's CDR3 is CASSLGGTEQYF. For the CDR3, the DNA is TGTGCCAGCAGCTTAGGGGGGACAGAGCAGTACTTC.

The chain joins TRBV27 to TRBJ1-1; D remains unclear. With 1 base removed from V and 1 base from J, the gap between germline ends came to 4 bases. CDR3 length: 13 residues. Per the germline V gene, CDR1 is MNHEY and CDR2 is SMNVEV (reference sequence). CDR3 residues: CASSLWANTEAFF. The DNA of the CDR3 is TGTGCCAGCAGTTTATGGGCGAACACTGAAGCTTTCTTT.

The chain couples TRBV9 to TRBJ1-2, with 7 bases that match TRBD1. Trimming at V came to 3 bases and at J to 2 bases, leaving 1 base not matched to a gene. Germline V lookup: CDR1 SGDLS, CDR2 YYNGEE. The CDR3 has 13 amino acids. The CDR3 here is CASSAQGNYGYTF. CDR3 DNA sequence: TGTGCCAGCAGCGCACAGGGGAACTATGGCTACACCTTC. The complete variable domain, with remaining parts taken from reference TRBV9 and TRBJ1-2, reads DSGVTQTPKHLITATGQRVTLRCSPRSGDLSVYWYQQSLDQGLQFLIQYYNGEERAKGNILERFSAQQFPDLHSELNLSSLELGDSALYFCASSAQGNYGYTFGSGTRLTVV.

This clone was counted between two and nine times. This chain links TRBV29-1 with TRBJ2-2; D possibly corresponds to TRBD2 (6 bases). The CDR3 is 15 residues long. V lost 0 bases to trimming and J lost 3 bases, with 11 bases between them. Germline V gene lookup returns CDR1 SQVTM and CDR2 ANQGSEA. This chain's CDR3 is CSVEDGRGYTGELFF. The CDR3 nucleotides are TGCAGCGTTGAAGATGGGCGGGGATACACCGGGGAGCTGTTTTTT.

The rearrangement joins TRBV4-1 to TRBJ2-1; a weak D match, TRBD1 (5 bases). Trimming took 4 bases from V and 0 from J, leaving 16 bases between them. This CDR3 contains 17 residues. Germline loops: CDR1 MGHRA, CDR2 YSYEKL. CDR3 DNA sequence: TGCGCCAGCAGCCTTGCTCGGCGACAGAGCTCCTACAATGAGCAGTTCTTC. As protein: CASSLARRQSSYNEQFF.

The V call is TRBV7-6, the J call TRBJ2-3, with TRBD2 matching 14 bases. The CDR3 totals 16 residues. From germline, CDR1 is SGHVS and CDR2 FNYEAQ. The V segment lost 5 bases and the J segment 0 bases; nucleotides outside the gene matches: 1. DNA for the CDR3: TGTGCCAGCAGCCGACTAGCGGGGGGGAGCACAGATACGCAGTATTTT. It yields the protein CASSRLAGGSTDTQYF.

This chain's CDR3 is CASSGGSYNSPLHF. The CDR3 DNA reads TGTGCCAGCAGCGGCGGCTCCTATAATTCACCCCTCCACTTT. J is TRBJ1-6 and V is TRBV5-6; no definite D call. The CDR3 totals 14 residues. V dropped 4 bases and J dropped 0 bases, with 5 bases sitting between them. Germline values: CDR1 SGHDT, CDR2 YYEEEE.

This chain uses TRBV23-1 with TRBJ2-5, with 8 nucleotides matching TRBD2. The end of the DNA is better explained by TRBJ2-7, so the J call may be wrong. TRBV23-1 is marked as an open reading frame, function uncertain. The CDR3 has 14 amino acids. Here the CDR3 reads CARGTPGGECEQYF. Here the CDR3 DNA reads TGCGCCAGGGGGACCCCGGGGGGGGAATGCGAGCAGTACTTC.

J is TRBJ2-1 and V is TRBV29-1, with TRBD2 matching over 7 bases. V shed 1 base, J shed 6 bases, and the junction held 9 bases outside the gene matches. Germline V gene data show CDR1 as SQVTM and CDR2 as ANQGSEA. The CDR3 runs 15 residues. CDR3 loop: CSVEGGGARVNEQFF. CDR3 coding DNA: TGCAGCGTTGAAGGGGGAGGGGCGCGAGTCAATGAGCAGTTCTTC.

V usage is TRBV5-6 and J usage is TRBJ2-5; 7 bases match TRBD1. Germline CDR1 is SGHDT and CDR2 is YYEEEE. This CDR3 spans 14 amino acids. V was clipped by 4 bases and J by 5 bases; unmatched bases: 8. The CDR3 reads CASSIEGAVETQYF. DNA of the CDR3: TGTGCCAGCAGCATTGAGGGGGCGGTTGAGACCCAGTACTTC. The whole variable domain, filled in from reference TRBV5-6 and TRBJ2-5, reads DAGVTQSPTHLIKTRGQQVTLRCSPKSGHDTVSWYQQALGQGPQFIFQYYEEEERQRGNFPDRFSGHQFPNYSSELNVNALLLGDSALYLCASSIEGAVETQYFGPGTRLLVL.

The chain is built from TRBV7-6 and TRBJ1-2, with 8 bases identical to TRBD1. Germline V gene sequence: CDR1 SGHVS, CDR2 FNYEAQ. The CDR3 extends over 14 amino acids. Trimming at V came to 5 bases and at J to 7 bases, leaving 9 bases not matched to a gene. CDR3 DNA: TGTGCCAGCAGCCTCAGGACAGGGCAGGGTGGCTACACCTTC. As protein: CASSLRTGQGGYTF. Full variable domain (remainder filled in from reference TRBV7-6 and TRBJ1-2): GAGVSQSPRYKVTKRGQDVALRCDPISGHVSLYWYRQALGQGPEFLTYFNYEAQQDKSGLPNDRFSAERPEGSISTLTIQRTEQRDSAMYRCASSLRTGQGGYTFGSGTRLTVV.

This clone came up once. The rearrangement uses TRBV2 and TRBJ2-7, with D unresolved. The V and J ends lost 8 bases and 3 bases respectively, with 20 bases between them. The germline V gene encodes CDR1 SNHLY and CDR2 FYNNEI. There are 15 residues in the CDR3. The CDR3 DNA reads TGTGCCAGCTCCCAGGCCTCCTACAAAGGCTACGAGCAGTACTTC. Residues: CASSQASYKGYEQYF.

V and J are TRBV29-1 and TRBJ1-1; possible D gene TRBD1, 5 bases. The CDR3 runs to 16 residues. V dropped 4 bases and J dropped 4 bases, with 22 bases sitting between them. The germline CDR1 and CDR2 sequences are SQVTM and ANQGSEA. The CDR3: CSVAGHRGRSGTEAFF. CDR3 nucleotides: TGCAGCGTTGCCGGGCATAGGGGTAGGTCCGGCACTGAAGCTTTCTTT.

The rearrangement joins TRBV15 to TRBJ2-7; 7 bases match TRBD2. The germline gives CDR1 LNHNV, CDR2 YYDKDF (reference sequence). V lost 0 bases, J lost 3 bases, and 2 bases stayed unmatched. This CDR3 is 14 amino acids long. The CDR3 protein is CATSRDGGVYEQYF. CDR3 DNA: TGTGCCACCAGCAGAGATGGGGGGGTCTACGAGCAGTACTTC.

The chain is built from TRBV6-4 and TRBJ2-1; 7 bases align to TRBD2. This CDR3 spans 15 amino acids. After removal of 6 bases from V and 2 bases from J, the junction contained 7 bases not matched to a gene. CDR1 is MRHNA and CDR2 is SNTAGT in the germline V gene. The CDR3 loop is CASSPGGSAYNEQFF. The CDR3 nucleotides read TGTGCCAGCAGCCCGGGGGGTAGCGCCTACAATGAGCAGTTCTTC.

Only one count was recorded for this clone. The chain recombines TRBV19 with TRBJ2-1; 9 bases agree with TRBD1. CDR1 LNHDA and CDR2 SQIVND come from the germline V gene (reference sequence). J gave up 5 bases and V 1 base, and 3 bases lay outside the gene matches. This CDR3 comprises 15 residues. CDR3 amino acids: CASSIARDRDNEQFF. The CDR3 DNA is TGTGCCAGTAGTATAGCCCGGGACAGGGACAATGAGCAGTTCTTC.

This sequence joins TRBV7-2 and TRBJ2-1; 15 positions match TRBD2. The CDR3 is made up of 19 amino acids. The V segment lost 1 base and the J segment 0 bases; nucleotides outside the gene matches: 4. CDR1 is SGHTA and CDR2 is FQGNSA in the germline V gene. The CDR3 nucleotides are TGTGCCAGCAGCTTAGTGGGACTAGCGGGGGGCCGCTCCTACAATGAGCAGTTCTTC. Encoded protein: CASSLVGLAGGRSYNEQFF.

The rearrangement links TRBV5-1 to TRBJ1-1; D uncertain. Germline CDR1 SGHRS, CDR2 YFSETQ. V lost 5 bases and J lost 1, with 9 bases in between. The CDR3 spans 13 residues. The CDR3: CASSLTPNTEAFF. In DNA form, the CDR3 reads TGCGCCAGCAGTTTAACACCGAACACTGAAGCTTTCTTT. Variable domain in full (rest from reference TRBV5-1 and TRBJ1-1): KAGVTQTPRYLIKTRGQQVTLSCSPISGHRSVSWYQQTPGQGLQFLFEYFSETQRNKGNFPGRFSGRQFSNSRSEMNVSTLELGDSALYLCASSLTPNTEAFFGQGTRLTVV.

The J gene is TRBJ1-1, the V gene TRBV9; D might be TRBD1 (5 bases). Germline CDR1 is SGDLS and CDR2 is YYNGEE. V was pared by 4 bases and J by 4 bases, with 14 bases between. The CDR3 extends over 14 amino acids. The CDR3 sequence: CASSLWGIGTEAFF. CDR3 nucleotide sequence: TGTGCCAGCAGCCTATGGGGCATCGGCACTGAAGCTTTCTTT.

The chain recombines TRBV5-6 with TRBJ2-5; TRBD1 agrees at 8 bases. There are 16 residues in the CDR3. The germline gives CDR1 SGHDT, CDR2 YYEEEE. J lost 5 bases, V lost 2 bases, and 11 bases had no gene match. CDR3 DNA sequence: TGTGCCAGCAGCTTTGTAGGGTCAGGGGGCCGGGAGACCCAGTACTTC. As protein: CASSFVGSGGRETQYF.

This chain links TRBV5-6 with TRBJ2-1, with TRBD2 identical over 13 bases. Germline loops: CDR1 SGHDT, CDR2 YYEEEE. This CDR3 region has 16 residues. The trim removed 4 bases at V and 9 bases at J, leaving 10 bases unmatched. The CDR3 loop is CASSLRTSGSQGEQFF. Here the CDR3 DNA reads TGTGCCAGCAGCCTCAGGACTAGCGGGAGTCAGGGTGAGCAGTTCTTC.

The rearrangement uses TRBV7-2 and TRBJ2-3; TRBD1 is a possible D gene (6 bases). This CDR3 has 13 amino acids. From germline, CDR1 is SGHTA and CDR2 FQGNSA. V was shortened by 3 bases and J by 4 bases, with 8 bases between the two germline ends. The CDR3 protein is CASSFNRADTQYF. DNA for the CDR3: TGTGCCAGCAGCTTCAACAGGGCAGATACGCAGTATTTT.

The chain links TRBV5-1 to TRBJ1-4, with TRBD1 as a possible D gene (6 bases). The ends were cut back, 3 bases at V and 5 bases at J, with 11 bases in the middle. Germline assignment: CDR1 SGHRS and CDR2 YFSETQ. The CDR3 loop spans 14 amino acids. The CDR3 DNA reads as TGCGCCAGCAGCTCGCAGGGGATCAATGAAAAACTGTTTTTT. Its protein product is CASSSQGINEKLFF.